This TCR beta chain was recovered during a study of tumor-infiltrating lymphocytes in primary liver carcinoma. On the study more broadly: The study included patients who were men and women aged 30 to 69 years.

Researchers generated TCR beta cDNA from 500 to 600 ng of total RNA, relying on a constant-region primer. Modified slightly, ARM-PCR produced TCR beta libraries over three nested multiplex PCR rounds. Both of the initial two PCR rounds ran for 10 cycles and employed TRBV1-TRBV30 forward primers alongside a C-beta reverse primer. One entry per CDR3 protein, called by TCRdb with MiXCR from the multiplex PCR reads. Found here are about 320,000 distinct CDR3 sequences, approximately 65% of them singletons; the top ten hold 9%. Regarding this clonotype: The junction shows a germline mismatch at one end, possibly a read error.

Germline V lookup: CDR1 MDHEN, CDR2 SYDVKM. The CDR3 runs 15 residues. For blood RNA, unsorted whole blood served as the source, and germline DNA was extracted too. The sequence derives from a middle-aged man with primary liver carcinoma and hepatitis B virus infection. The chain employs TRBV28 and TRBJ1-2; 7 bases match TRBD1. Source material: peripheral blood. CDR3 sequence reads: CAGRGTEGFNYGYTF. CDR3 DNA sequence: TGTGCCGGCAGGGGGACAGAGGGGTTTAACTATGGCTACACCTTC.